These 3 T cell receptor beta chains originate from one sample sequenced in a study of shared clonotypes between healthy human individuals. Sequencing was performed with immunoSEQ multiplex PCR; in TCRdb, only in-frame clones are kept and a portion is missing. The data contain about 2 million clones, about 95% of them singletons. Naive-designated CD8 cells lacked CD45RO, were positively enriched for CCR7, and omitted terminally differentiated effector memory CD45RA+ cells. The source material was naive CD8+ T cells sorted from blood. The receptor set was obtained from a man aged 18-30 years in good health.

CDR3 residues: CSVAPDPKGHHNEQFF. The CDR3 nucleotides are TGCAGCGTTGCCCCGGACCCCAAGGGGCATCACAATGAGCAGTTCTTC. This chain links TRBV29-1 with TRBJ2-1; D is possibly TRBD1 (5 bases). V lost 4 bases and J lost 5, with 21 bases in between. Germline-derived CDR1 and CDR2 are SQVTM and ANQGSEA. The CDR3 has 16 residues.

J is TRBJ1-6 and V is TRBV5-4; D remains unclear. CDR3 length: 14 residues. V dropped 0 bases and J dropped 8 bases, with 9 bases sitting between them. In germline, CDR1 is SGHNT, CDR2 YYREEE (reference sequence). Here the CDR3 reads CASSLGPADSPLHF. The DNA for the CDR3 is TGTGCCAGCAGCTTGGGTCCGGCGGATTCACCCCTCCACTTT.

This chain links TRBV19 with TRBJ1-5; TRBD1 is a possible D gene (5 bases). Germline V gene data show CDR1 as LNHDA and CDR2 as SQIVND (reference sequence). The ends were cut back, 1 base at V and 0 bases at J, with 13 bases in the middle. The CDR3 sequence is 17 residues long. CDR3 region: CASSIVIGVLSNQPQHF. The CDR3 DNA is TGTGCCAGTAGTATAGTGATAGGGGTTCTTAGCAATCAGCCCCAGCATTTT.